The TCR beta chain under discussion was sequenced for a study of cytomegalovirus exposure and HLA in healthy donors. General study results and limits: Analyzed later, most CMV-associated TCR beta chains appeared HLA-restricted. An analysis was carried out later, and it reportedly showed fewer N-insertions in an Asian-associated ancestry cluster than the 666-donor mean.

Notes on this clone: Its target is unknown.

The PCR employed 60 Vbeta primers together with 13 Jbeta primers. Produced via immunoSEQ multiplex PCR; TCRdb's table is partial and in-frame only. The sample has around 130,000 clones; just under 80% are singletons. The receptor was derived from a woman under 30 in good health and CMV-seronegative. The specimen was PBMCs.

The CDR3, as DNA: TGTGCCACCAGCAGAGATCCTAGCGGAGTGGGGGAGCTGTTTTTT. Protein sequence: CATSRDPSGVGELFF. This rearrangement joins TRBV15 to TRBJ2-2; 7 bases fit TRBD2. Looked up from germline, CDR1 is LNHNV and CDR2 is YYDKDF (reference sequence). This CDR3 is 15 amino acids long. J was trimmed by 8 bases and V by 0 bases; bases with no gene match: 6.